This T cell receptor beta chain was retrieved from a study of cytomegalovirus exposure and HLA in healthy donors. This CDR3 comprises 12 residues. CDR1 is SNHLY, CDR2 FYNNEI, per germline. V dropped 5 bases and J dropped 0 bases, with 2 bases sitting between them. The PCR employed 60 Vbeta primers together with 13 Jbeta primers. The protocol was immunoSEQ multiplex PCR, while the TCRdb copy is restricted to in-frame clones and leaves out a portion. The sample consists of 100,000 or so clones, 70% to 85% of them appearing once. The sample taken for sequencing was PBMCs. V is TRBV2 and J is TRBJ2-1, with unresolved D. This TCR was sampled from a woman aged 40 to 50 in good health and CMV-seronegative. In DNA form, the CDR3 reads TGTGCCAGCAGTTACTCCTACAATGAGCAGTTCTTC. This encodes CASSYSYNEQFF.